This record looks at one T cell receptor beta chain sequence and its context. These data belong to a study of cytomegalovirus exposure and HLA in healthy donors. There are 17 residues in the CDR3. V was clipped by 4 bases and J by 2 bases; unmatched bases: 13. Germline V lookup: CDR1 SGHRS, CDR2 YFSETQ. It was with 60 Vbeta and 13 Jbeta primers that the PCR ran. The method was immunoSEQ multiplex PCR; TCRdb's version includes in-frame clones alone and lacks a portion of them. The table records about 150,000 clones, roughly 79% of them present only once. Sequencing was done on a sample of PBMCs. This chain connects TRBV5-1 to TRBJ2-5; 8 bases match TRBD2. The sequence was obtained from a male donor in good health and CMV-seronegative. As DNA, the CDR3 is TGCGCCAGCAGCCTCAGAGCCGCGGGGGGCCTACAAGAGACCCAGTACTTC. It translates to CASSLRAAGGLQETQYF.